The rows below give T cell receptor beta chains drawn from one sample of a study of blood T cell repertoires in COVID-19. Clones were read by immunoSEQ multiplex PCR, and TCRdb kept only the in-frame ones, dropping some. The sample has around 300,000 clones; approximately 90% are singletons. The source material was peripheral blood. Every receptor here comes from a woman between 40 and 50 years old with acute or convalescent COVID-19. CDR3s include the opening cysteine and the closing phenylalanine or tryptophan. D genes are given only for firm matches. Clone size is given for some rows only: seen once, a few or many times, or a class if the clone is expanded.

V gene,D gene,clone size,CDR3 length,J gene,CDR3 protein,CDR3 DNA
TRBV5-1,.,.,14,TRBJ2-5,CASSPQANQETQYF,TGCGCCAGCAGCCCCCAGGCGAACCAAGAGACCCAGTACTTC
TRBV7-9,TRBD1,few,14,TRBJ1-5,CASSQGASNQPQHF,TGTGCCAGCAGCCAGGGGGCAAGCAATCAGCCCCAGCATTTT
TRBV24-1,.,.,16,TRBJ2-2,CATSDPPTGSTGELFF,TGTGCCACCAGTGACCCTCCGACAGGATCTACCGGGGAGCTGTTTTTT
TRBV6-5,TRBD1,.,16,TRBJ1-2,CASSLMGQGSSYGYTF,TGTGCCAGCAGTTTAATGGGACAGGGGTCGAGCTATGGCTACACCTTC
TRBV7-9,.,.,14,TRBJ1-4,CASSLGGGAEKLFF,TGTGCCAGCAGCTTAGGAGGAGGGGCCGAAAAACTGTTTTTT
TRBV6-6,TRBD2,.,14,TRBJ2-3,CASRGGAYSDTQYF,TGTGCCAGCCGCGGGGGGGCCTATTCAGATACGCAGTATTTT
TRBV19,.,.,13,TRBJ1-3,CASSAGLGNTIYF,TGTGCCAGTAGTGCCGGTCTCGGAAACACCATATATTTT
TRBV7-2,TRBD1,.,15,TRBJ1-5,CASSLAGTGNQPQHF,TGTGCCAGCAGCTTAGCCGGGACAGGGAATCAGCCCCAGCATTTT
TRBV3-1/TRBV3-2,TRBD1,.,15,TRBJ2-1,CASSLTGQGVDEQFF,TGTGCCAGCAGCCTAACCGGACAGGGAGTAGATGAGCAGTTCTTC
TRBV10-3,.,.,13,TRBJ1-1,CATGWEGGVEAFF,TGTGCCACGGGCTGGGAGGGGGGAGTTGAAGCTTTCTTT
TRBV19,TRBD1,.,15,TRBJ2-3,CASSETGGGMDTQYF,TGTGCCAGTAGTGAGACAGGGGGCGGAATGGATACGCAGTATTTT
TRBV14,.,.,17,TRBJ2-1,CASSPYPRRGHHNEQFF,TGTGCCAGCAGCCCCTACCCGCGCAGGGGTCACCACAATGAGCAGTTCTTC
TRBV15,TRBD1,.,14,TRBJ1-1,CATSSDRGYSEAFF,TGTGCCACCAGCAGTGACAGGGGATATTCTGAAGCTTTCTTT
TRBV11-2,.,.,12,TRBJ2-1,CASSRDWDEQFF,TGTGCCAGCAGCCGTGACTGGGATGAGCAGTTCTTC
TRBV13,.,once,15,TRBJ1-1,CASSLQSGRPDGAFF,TGTGCCAGCAGCTTACAGTCGGGGAGGCCTGATGGAGCTTTCTTT
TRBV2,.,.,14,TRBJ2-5,CASSAYLGQETQYF,TGTGCCAGCAGCGCTTATCTCGGGCAAGAGACCCAGTACTTC
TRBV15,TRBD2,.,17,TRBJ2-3,CATSSRMLAGGADTQYF,TGTGCCACCAGCTCCCGTATGCTAGCGGGGGGAGCAGATACGCAGTATTTT
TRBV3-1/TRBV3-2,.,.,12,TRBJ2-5,CASSQVRGTQYF,TGTGCCAGCAGCCAAGTCCGGGGGACCCAGTACTTC
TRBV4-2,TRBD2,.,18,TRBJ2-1,CASSQGPAGGRTDNEQFF,TGTGCCAGCAGCCAAGGGCCGGCGGGGGGGCGAACGGACAATGAGCAGTTCTTC
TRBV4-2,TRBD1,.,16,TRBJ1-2,CASSPTSGTGRGGYTF,TGTGCCAGCAGCCCCACAAGCGGGACAGGGAGGGGAGGCTACACCTTC
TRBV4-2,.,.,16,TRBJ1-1,CASSQDPVGWDTEAFF,TGTGCCAGCAGCCAAGATCCGGTGGGCTGGGACACTGAAGCTTTCTTT
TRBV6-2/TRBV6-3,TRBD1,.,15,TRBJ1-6,CASSWRTGDSSPLHF,TGTGCCAGCAGTTGGAGGACAGGGGACAGTTCACCCCTCCACTTT
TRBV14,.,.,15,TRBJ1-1,CASSQGDSPFTEAFF,TGTGCCAGCAGCCAAGGTGACAGTCCCTTCACTGAAGCTTTCTTT
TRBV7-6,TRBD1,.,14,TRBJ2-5,CASSLRTGAETQYF,TGTGCCAGCAGCTTACGGACAGGGGCGGAGACCCAGTACTTC
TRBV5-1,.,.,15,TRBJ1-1,CASSLGQSFSTEAFF,TGCGCCAGCAGCTTGGGACAGAGCTTTAGCACTGAAGCTTTCTTT